This TCR beta chain was observed in a study of early T cells in non-severe SARS-CoV-2 infection. For the study at large: Investigators sequenced bulk RNA drawn from unsorted whole blood, and chains remained unpaired. Study observations and caveats: Clonotype matching in VDJdb favored anti-spike CD8 responses and did not capture private and CD4 specificities.

Comment on this clonotype: Its target is not known.

Unique molecular identifiers were affixed to single, distinct cDNA molecules. Each CDR3 protein is one row after TCRdb ran MiXCR on the 5' RACE reads. Of around 100,000 distinct CDR3 sequences in the sample, 16% were seen once. Between the trimmed V and J ends, which lost 4 bases and 8 bases, there was a span of 21 bases. The germline gives CDR1 SGHTA, CDR2 FQGNSA. This CDR3 has 16 residues. The TCR originated in an adult who was a healthcare worker with PCR-confirmed SARS-CoV-2 infection or an uninfected control (not recorded which). The specimen sequenced was whole blood. The chain employs TRBV7-2 and TRBJ2-1; D is possibly TRBD1 (5 bases). The CDR3 region has the DNA TGTGCCAGCAGCTCGGCAACTATGGGGCTGGTGGATGAGCAGTTCTTC. It translates to CASSSATMGLVDEQFF.